This T cell receptor beta chain is from a study of blood T cell repertoires in COVID-19. Study overall: Both acute and convalescent COVID-19 samples were obtained from the United States, Italy and Spain. T cells, B-cell-depleted T cells, or PBMCs provided the cDNA or gDNA that served as material.

This CDR3 region has 17 residues. CDR1 is ENHRY and CDR2 is SYGVKD in the germline V gene. Trimming at V came to 8 bases and at J to 4 bases, leaving 16 bases not matched to a gene. This clone was observed at least ten times. As handled by the study authors: The authors estimated nucleated cell counts from reference gene primer amplification. This table comes from immunoSEQ multiplex PCR, and its TCRdb copy is limited to in-frame clones, with some not included. V and J calls and clone size are given by that table; D and trimming were obtained from the DNA. The sample has 100,000 to 150,000 clones; 85% are singletons.

Input material: peripheral blood. This sequence originates from a man aged 80 or over with active or convalescent COVID-19. This chain joins TRBV10-3 and TRBJ1-1; 10 positions match TRBD1. CDR3 loop: CAIWDRDRGEGSTEAFF. The CDR3 DNA follows: TGTGCCATCTGGGACCGGGACAGGGGAGAAGGGAGCACTGAAGCTTTCTTT.